The 16 T cell receptor beta chains given below trace back to one sample, sequenced in a study of response to subunit inactivated influenza vaccine. TCRdb processed the RT-PCR reads anew with MiXCR; each CDR3 protein has one entry. The sample contains hundreds of thousands of distinct CDR3 sequences, about 18% of which appear only once. This sample comprised PBMCs from blood, obtained more than 4 days after vaccination. The receptor set was obtained from a man aged 50 to 60 who received an inactivated influenza vaccine.

This clonotype showed up many times. The rearrangement joins TRBV11-2 to TRBJ1-4; D is unclear. This CDR3 spans 15 amino acids. Trimming stripped 3 bases from V and 8 bases from J, with 16 bases between. CDR1 is SGHAT, CDR2 FQNNGV, per germline. The CDR3 reads CASSLGGALGEKLFF. CDR3 coding DNA: TGTGCCAGCAGCTTGGGCGGAGCTTTAGGGGAAAAACTGTTTTTT. The full variable domain, its missing parts supplied by reference TRBV11-2 and TRBJ1-4, is EAGVAQSPRYKIIEKRQSVAFWCNPISGHATLYWYQQILGQGPKLLIQFQNNGVVDDSQLPKDRFSAERLKGVDSTLKIQPAKLEDSAVYLCASSLGGALGEKLFFGSGTQLSVL.

This clonotype turned up a few times. This chain connects TRBV7-2 to TRBJ2-3; D not resolved. Germline values: CDR1 SGHTA, CDR2 FQGNSA. The CDR3 is 14 residues long. Trimming stripped 8 bases from V and 3 bases from J, with 15 bases between. In DNA, the CDR3 is TGTGCCAGCGGCCTGGGGAAAAATACAGATACGCAGTATTTT. It specifies CASGLGKNTDTQYF.

V is TRBV7-9 and J is TRBJ1-2; the match to TRBD1 covers 10 bases. The ends lost 5 bases at V and 5 bases at J; junction bases unmatched: 5. The CDR3 consists of 14 residues. The germline CDR1 and CDR2 sequences are SEHNR and FQNEAQ (reference sequence). For the CDR3, the DNA is TGTGCCAGCAGCGCCGGGACAGGGGAATATGGCTACACCTTC. This gives the protein CASSAGTGEYGYTF.

The sample holds a few counts of this clonotype. The chain uses TRBV20-1 and TRBJ2-1; D is perhaps TRBD1 (5 bases). CDR1 is DFQATT and CDR2 is SNEGSKA in the germline V gene (reference sequence). Trimming pared 0 bases from V and 6 bases from J, leaving 12 bases between. This CDR3 has 14 amino acids. The CDR3 is CSARDHQGGNEQFF. The CDR3 DNA reads as TGCAGTGCTAGAGATCATCAGGGTGGCAATGAGCAGTTCTTC.

This clonotype has only a few counts. This chain connects TRBV12-3 or TRBV12-4 to TRBJ1-6; 11 bases align to TRBD1. The CDR3 length is 15 residues. The trim removed 3 bases at V and 9 bases at J, leaving 4 bases unmatched. CDR3: CASSFGDRGISPLHF. DNA of the CDR3: TGTGCCAGCAGTTTTGGGGACAGGGGGATTTCACCCCTCCACTTT.

The rearrangement joins TRBV4-3 to TRBJ1-6, with D uncertain. V was pared by 0 bases and J by 7 bases, with 4 bases between. In germline, CDR1 is LGHNA, CDR2 YSLEER. The CDR3 runs to 13 residues. For the CDR3, the DNA is TGCGCCAGCAGCCAAGACAAAAATTCACCCCTCCACTTT. This translates into CASSQDKNSPLHF.

The genes are TRBV7-2 and TRBJ2-5; maybe TRBD1 (6 bases). The CDR3 runs to 13 residues. Between the trimmed V and J ends, which lost 5 bases and 5 bases, there was a span of 12 bases. Germline V gene data show CDR1 as SGHTA and CDR2 as FQGNSA. CDR3 DNA sequence: TGTGCCAGCAGCGAGGGGGTTCTTGAGACCCAGTACTTC. Encoded protein: CASSEGVLETQYF.

This clonotype was detected a few times. The rearrangement uses TRBV6-5 and TRBJ2-3; D perhaps matches TRBD2 (7 bases). Trimming took off 4 bases at V and 1 base at J, with 12 bases between the two ends. The germline V gene has CDR1 MNHEY and CDR2 SVGAGI. The CDR3 runs to 15 residues. CDR3 sequence (DNA): TGTGCCAGCAGTTCCGTCGGGGGGCGCACAGATACGCAGTATTTT. Residues: CASSSVGGRTDTQYF.

This chain joins TRBV7-2 and TRBJ2-1; D call uncertain. The CDR3 consists of 17 residues. Germline V CDR1 and CDR2: SGHTA, FQGNSA. The V end was cut by 4 bases, the J end by 2 bases, with 18 bases between. The CDR3 nucleotides are TGTGCCAGCAGCTCATGGCCGCTCAAGCACCCCTACAATGAGCAGTTCTTC. The encoded protein is CASSSWPLKHPYNEQFF.

The V gene is TRBV20-1, the J gene TRBJ2-1, with TRBD2 identical over 15 bases. CDR1 DFQATT and CDR2 SNEGSKA come from the germline V gene (reference sequence). CDR3 length: 19 residues. The junction had 12 bases not matched to a gene; V was cut back by 5 bases and J by 1 base. The CDR3 loop is CSAQWTSGRDLRSYNEQFF. CDR3 nucleotide sequence: TGCAGTGCTCAATGGACTAGCGGGAGGGATTTAAGGTCCTACAATGAGCAGTTCTTC.

The chain links TRBV6-5 to TRBJ2-7; D is ambiguous. V lost 10 bases, J lost 2 bases, and 12 bases lay in between. This CDR3 region has 12 residues. Germline lookup yields CDR1 MNHEY and CDR2 SVGAGI. The CDR3 bases are TGTGCCACCATGTCCCGACCCTACGAGCAGTACTTC. Translating it yields CATMSRPYEQYF.

This clonotype has a handful of counts. The CDR3: CASSFEVGFYGYTF. The CDR3 DNA follows: TGTGCCAGCAGCTTCGAGGTCGGATTCTATGGCTACACCTTC. The chain employs TRBV7-9 and TRBJ1-2; D is unresolved. The CDR3 runs 14 residues. Trimming pared 3 bases from V and 4 bases from J, leaving 12 bases between. Looked up from germline, CDR1 is SEHNR and CDR2 is FQNEAQ (reference sequence).

The chain is built from TRBV4-3 and TRBJ2-3; 7 positions match TRBD2. The CDR3 totals 17 residues. J gave up 0 bases and V 4 bases, and 10 bases lay outside the gene matches. Germline lookup yields CDR1 LGHNA and CDR2 YSLEER. The CDR3 bases are TGCGCCAGCAGCCCAATGTCGTTTAGCGGGAGCACAGATACGCAGTATTTT. Protein: CASSPMSFSGSTDTQYF.

The V call is TRBV3-1, the J call TRBJ2-7; D is uncertain. Trimming cost V 1 base and J 2 bases, with 15 bases left between them. The CDR3 has 16 residues. CDR1 and CDR2 (germline): LGHDT, YNNKEL (reference sequence). CDR3 DNA: TGTGCCAGCAGCCAAGGTTTGGCAGCAGGTCCCTACGAGCAGTACTTC. Translation gives CASSQGLAAGPYEQYF.

This clonotype has ten or more counts. The rearrangement joins TRBV28 to TRBJ2-1, with 12 bases aligning to TRBD2. With 6 bases clipped from V and 6 bases from J, the junction kept 3 bases outside the gene matches. Germline V CDR1 and CDR2: MDHEN, SYDVKM. CDR3 length: 14 amino acids. CDR3 in amino acids: CASRTSGRINEQFF. The CDR3 DNA reads as TGTGCCAGCAGAACTAGCGGGAGGATCAATGAGCAGTTCTTC.

In this sample, this clonotype turned up a few times. One end of the junction fails to match germline, which may point to a read error. The chain uses TRBV7-9 and TRBJ2-7, with D maybe TRBD2 (6 bases). Per germline, CDR1 SEHNR and CDR2 FQNEAQ (reference sequence). The CDR3 covers 15 residues. In DNA form, the CDR3 reads TGTGCCAGCAGCCTAGCGTGGGGGAACTCCTACGAGCAGTACTTC. This encodes CASSLAWGNSYEQYF.